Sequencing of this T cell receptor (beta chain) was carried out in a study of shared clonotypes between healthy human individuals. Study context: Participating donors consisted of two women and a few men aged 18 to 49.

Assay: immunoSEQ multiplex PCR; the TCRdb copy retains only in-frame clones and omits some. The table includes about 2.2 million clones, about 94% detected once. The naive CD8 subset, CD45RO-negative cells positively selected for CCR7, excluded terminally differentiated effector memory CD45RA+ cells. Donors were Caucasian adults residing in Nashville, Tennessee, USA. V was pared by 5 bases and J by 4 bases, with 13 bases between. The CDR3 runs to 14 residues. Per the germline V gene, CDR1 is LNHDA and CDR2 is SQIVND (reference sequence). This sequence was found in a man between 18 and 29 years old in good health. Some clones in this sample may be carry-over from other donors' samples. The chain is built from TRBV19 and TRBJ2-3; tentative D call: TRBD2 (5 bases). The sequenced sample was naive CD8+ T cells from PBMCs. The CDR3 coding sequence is TGTGCCAGTAGTGAAACGGGGTTTGCAGATACGCAGTATTTT. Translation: CASSETGFADTQYF.